Here is one T cell receptor (beta chain) with its context. The data were obtained in a study of blood T cell repertoires in COVID-19. Study-wide context: Both acute and convalescent COVID-19 samples were obtained from the United States, Italy and Spain. In each case, the material was cDNA or gDNA derived from T cells, B-cell-depleted T cells, or PBMCs.

Authors' analysis steps: Amplification from reference gene primers served as the basis for estimated nucleated cell counts. Sequencing used immunoSEQ multiplex PCR; TCRdb keeps in-frame clones, though not all of them. For V, J and clone size, that table is used; D and trimming come from the DNA. Here the sample spans about 76,000 clones, about four fifths being singletons. Germline V gives CDR1 SNHLY, CDR2 FYNNEI. The ends lost 7 bases at V and 7 bases at J; junction bases unmatched: 9. The CDR3 contains 14 residues. The material sequenced was peripheral blood. This receptor was obtained from a woman aged 60-70 years with acute or convalescent COVID-19. V usage is TRBV2 and J usage is TRBJ2-2, with 7 positions matching TRBD2. The CDR3 loop is CASTKGASGGELFF. The CDR3 nucleotides are TGTGCCAGCACCAAAGGGGCTAGCGGCGGGGAGCTGTTTTTT.